The clone carrying this TCR beta chain was seen at least ten times. RNA transcripts were the template, and TCR beta CDR3 regions were amplified from them. After a first-round RT-PCR with HTBI primers, a second-round multiplex PCR was run. Each CDR3 protein is one row after TCRdb ran MiXCR on the multiplex PCR reads. The table records 400,000 to 450,000 distinct CDR3 sequences, roughly 20% of them present only once. The data derive from a study of Graves' ophthalmopathy and Graves' hyperthyroidism. The CDR3 runs to 12 residues. With 6 bases removed from V and 7 bases from J, the gap between germline ends came to 10 bases. Germline loops: CDR1 MNHNS, CDR2 SASEGT. Hyperthyroidism patients, all newly diagnosed, had under 2 months' duration and ages of 18 to 65. Certain patients, namely those with other autoimmune diseases, uncontrolled infections, pregnancy or lactation, were excluded. Clinicians made diagnoses from clinical symptoms, serum thyroxine, TRAb, thyroid ultrasound and orbital computed tomography. PBMCs were isolated by Ficoll-Paque density gradient centrifugation, using 8 to 10 ml of fresh peripheral blood as the starting material.

Material: peripheral blood. This TCR was sampled from a woman aged 18-29 years with stable Graves' hyperthyroidism. The chain has TRBV6-1 and TRBJ1-3, with D perhaps matching TRBD1 (5 bases). In nucleotides, the CDR3 is TGTGCCAGCAGAGCGGACACGAACACCATATATTTT. Translation: CASRADTNTIYF.